The 5 T cell receptor beta chains given below trace back to one sample, sequenced in a study of T-cell reconstitution after alpha-beta-depleted transplantation in children. The TCRbeta library was prepared with unique molecular identifiers. TCRdb re-derived calls from the PCR reads in MiXCR, one entry per CDR3 protein. The table lists approximately 800,000 distinct CDR3 sequences, under 20% of them singletons. This specimen was PBMCs, mostly from graft donor cells, taken 360 days after TCRalphabeta/CD19-depleted stem cell transplant. These receptors originate from a male patient under 18 who had a stem cell transplant for acute lymphoblastic leukemia, so the T cells may come from the graft donor.

This clonotype has just a few counts. The chain uses TRBV19 and TRBJ2-1; D assignment may be TRBD1 or TRBD2 (6 bases each). Deletions cut 7 bases from V and 3 bases from J, with 16 bases between. Germline V gives CDR1 LNHDA, CDR2 SQIVND (reference sequence). CDR3 length: 15 residues. In DNA form, the CDR3 reads TGTGCCAGTACGAGGGGGGCTAGCGTCTACAATGAGCAGTTCTTC. Translation gives CASTRGASVYNEQFF.

In this sample, this clonotype turned up many times. As DNA, the CDR3 is TGCAGCGCCACCCGACAAAATAACTATGGCTACACCTTC. Amino acids: CSATRQNNYGYTF. This rearrangement joins TRBV29-1 to TRBJ1-2, with no clear D. This CDR3 comprises 13 residues. Germline CDR1 is SQVTM and CDR2 is ANQGSEA. Trimming shortened V by 7 bases and J by 1 base, and 13 bases separated the two germline ends. The full variable domain, completed using reference TRBV29-1 and TRBJ1-2, is SAVISQKPSRDICQRGTSLTIQCQVDSQVTMMFWYRQQPGQSLTLIATANQGSEATYESGFVIDKFPISRPNLTFSTLTVSNMSPEDSSIYLCSATRQNNYGYTFGSGTRLTVV.

This clonotype was seen only a few times. The chain recombines TRBV11-2 with TRBJ2-5; 10 bases map to TRBD2. There are 17 residues in the CDR3. Unmatched junction bases numbered 5, after V lost 0 bases and J lost 1 base. CDR1 SGHAT and CDR2 FQNNGV come from the germline V gene. The DNA for the CDR3 is TGTGCCAGCAGCTTAGATCTCCTAGCGGGAGTCCAAGAGACCCAGTACTTC. Its protein is CASSLDLLAGVQETQYF. Full variable domain (missing parts from reference TRBV11-2 and TRBJ2-5): EAGVAQSPRYKIIEKRQSVAFWCNPISGHATLYWYQQILGQGPKLLIQFQNNGVVDDSQLPKDRFSAERLKGVDSTLKIQPAKLEDSAVYLCASSLDLLAGVQETQYFGPGTRLLVL.

This clonotype was found a few times. J is TRBJ2-5 and V is TRBV4-1; 9 nucleotides agree with TRBD2. This CDR3 has 18 amino acids. V shed 0 bases and J 1 base; nucleotides not matched to a gene: 9. Germline V CDR1 and CDR2: MGHRA, YSYEKL. CDR3 sequence: CASSQDPPSSGGQETQYF. In nucleotides, the CDR3 is TGCGCCAGCAGCCAAGATCCCCCCAGTAGCGGGGGCCAAGAGACCCAGTACTTC.

This clonotype was counted many times. The chain couples TRBV5-1 to TRBJ2-1; 7 nucleotides align to TRBD2. The CDR3 sequence is 16 residues long. The V gene end was trimmed by 3 bases and the J gene end by 4 bases; junction bases not matched to a gene: 10. Germline V gene data show CDR1 as SGHRS and CDR2 as YFSETQ. Here the CDR3 DNA reads TGCGCCAGCAGCTGGGGGGGTCTAGCGGATTACAATGAGCAGTTCTTC. Translated: CASSWGGLADYNEQFF.